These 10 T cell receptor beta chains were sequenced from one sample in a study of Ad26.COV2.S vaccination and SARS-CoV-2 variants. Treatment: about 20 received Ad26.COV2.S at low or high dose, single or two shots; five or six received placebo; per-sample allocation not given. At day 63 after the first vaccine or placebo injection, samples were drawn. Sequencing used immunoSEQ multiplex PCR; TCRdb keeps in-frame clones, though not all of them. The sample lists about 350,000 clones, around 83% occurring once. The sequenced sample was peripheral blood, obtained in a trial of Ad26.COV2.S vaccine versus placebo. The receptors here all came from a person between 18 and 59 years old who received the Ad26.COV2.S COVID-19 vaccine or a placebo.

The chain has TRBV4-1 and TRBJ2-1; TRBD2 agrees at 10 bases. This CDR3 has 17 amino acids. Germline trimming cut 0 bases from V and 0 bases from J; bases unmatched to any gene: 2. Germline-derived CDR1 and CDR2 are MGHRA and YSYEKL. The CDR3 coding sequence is TGCGCCAGCAGCCAAGATAGCGGGAGGAGCTCCTACAATGAGCAGTTCTTC. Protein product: CASSQDSGRSSYNEQFF.

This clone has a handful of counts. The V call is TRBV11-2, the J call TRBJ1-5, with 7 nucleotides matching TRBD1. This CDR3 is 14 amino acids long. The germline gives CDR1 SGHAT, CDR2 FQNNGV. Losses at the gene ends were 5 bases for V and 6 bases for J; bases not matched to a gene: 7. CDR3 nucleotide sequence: TGTGCCAGCAGCCTCGGGACAGTCGGTCAGCCCCAGCATTTT. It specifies CASSLGTVGQPQHF.

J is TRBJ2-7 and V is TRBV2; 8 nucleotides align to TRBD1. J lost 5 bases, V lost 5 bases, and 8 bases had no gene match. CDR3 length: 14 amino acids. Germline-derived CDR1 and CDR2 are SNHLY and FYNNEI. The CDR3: CASSTDRGRNEQYF. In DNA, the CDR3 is TGTGCCAGCAGTACCGACAGGGGCCGGAACGAGCAGTACTTC.

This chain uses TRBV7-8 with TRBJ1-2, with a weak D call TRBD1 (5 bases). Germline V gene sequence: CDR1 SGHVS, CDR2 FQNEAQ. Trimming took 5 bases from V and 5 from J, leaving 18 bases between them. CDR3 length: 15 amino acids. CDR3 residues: CASSPIRDGGYGYTF. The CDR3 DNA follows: TGTGCCAGCAGCCCAATCCGGGACGGGGGATATGGCTACACCTTC.

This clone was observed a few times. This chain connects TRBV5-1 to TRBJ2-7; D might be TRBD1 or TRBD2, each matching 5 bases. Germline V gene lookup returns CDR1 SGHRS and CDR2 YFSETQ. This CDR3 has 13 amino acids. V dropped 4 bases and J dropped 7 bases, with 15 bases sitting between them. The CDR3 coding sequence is TGCGCCAGCAGCCCCATACGGGACGGGGAGCAGTACTTC. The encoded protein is CASSPIRDGEQYF.

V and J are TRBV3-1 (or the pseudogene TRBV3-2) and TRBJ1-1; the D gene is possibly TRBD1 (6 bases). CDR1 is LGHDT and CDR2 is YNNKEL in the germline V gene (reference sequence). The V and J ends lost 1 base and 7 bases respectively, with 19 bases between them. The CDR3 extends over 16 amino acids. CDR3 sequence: CASSQALWQGKGEAFF. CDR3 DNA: TGTGCCAGCAGCCAAGCGTTGTGGCAGGGGAAGGGTGAAGCTTTCTTT.

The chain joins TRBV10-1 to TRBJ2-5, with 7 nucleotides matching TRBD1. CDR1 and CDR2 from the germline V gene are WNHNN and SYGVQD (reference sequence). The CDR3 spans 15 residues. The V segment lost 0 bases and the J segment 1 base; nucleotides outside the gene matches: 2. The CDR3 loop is CASSESWDSQETQYF. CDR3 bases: TGCGCCAGCAGTGAGTCGTGGGACAGCCAAGAGACCCAGTACTTC.

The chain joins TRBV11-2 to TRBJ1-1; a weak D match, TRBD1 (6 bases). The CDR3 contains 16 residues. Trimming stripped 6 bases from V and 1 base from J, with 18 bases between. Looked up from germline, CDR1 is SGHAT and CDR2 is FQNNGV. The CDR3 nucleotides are TGTGCCAGCAGTTTTGGCCCCCTGACAGGGAACACTGAAGCTTTCTTT. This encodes CASSFGPLTGNTEAFF.

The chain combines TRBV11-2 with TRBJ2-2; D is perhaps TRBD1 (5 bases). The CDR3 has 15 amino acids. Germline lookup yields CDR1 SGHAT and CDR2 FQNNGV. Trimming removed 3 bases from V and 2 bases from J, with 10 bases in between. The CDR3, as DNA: TGTGCCAGCAGCTTTCGACAGTCTAACACCGGGGAGCTGTTTTTT. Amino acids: CASSFRQSNTGELFF.

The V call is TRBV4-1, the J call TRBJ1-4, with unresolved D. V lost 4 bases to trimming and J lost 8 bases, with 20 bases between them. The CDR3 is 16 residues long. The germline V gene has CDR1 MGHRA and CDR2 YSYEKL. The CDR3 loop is CASSPRSRVEQEKLFF. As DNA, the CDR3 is TGCGCCAGCAGCCCCCGCTCCCGGGTGGAACAAGAAAAACTGTTTTTT.